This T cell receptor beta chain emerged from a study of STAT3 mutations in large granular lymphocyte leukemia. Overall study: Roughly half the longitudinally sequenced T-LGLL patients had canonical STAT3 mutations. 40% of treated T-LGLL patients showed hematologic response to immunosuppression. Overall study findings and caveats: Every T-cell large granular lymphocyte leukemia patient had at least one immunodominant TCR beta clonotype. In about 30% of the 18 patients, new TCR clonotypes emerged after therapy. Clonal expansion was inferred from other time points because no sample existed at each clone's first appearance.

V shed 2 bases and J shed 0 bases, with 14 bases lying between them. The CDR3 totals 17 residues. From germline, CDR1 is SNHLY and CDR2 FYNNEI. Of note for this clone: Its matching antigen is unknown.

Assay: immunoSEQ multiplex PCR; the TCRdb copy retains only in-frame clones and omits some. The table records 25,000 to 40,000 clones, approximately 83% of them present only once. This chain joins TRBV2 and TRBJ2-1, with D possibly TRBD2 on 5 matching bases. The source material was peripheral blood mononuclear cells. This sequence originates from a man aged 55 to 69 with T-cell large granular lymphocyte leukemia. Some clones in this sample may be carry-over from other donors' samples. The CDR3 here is CASSERGTLSSYNEQFF. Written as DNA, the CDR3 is TGTGCCAGCAGTGAACGGGGTACTTTGAGCTCCTACAATGAGCAGTTCTTC. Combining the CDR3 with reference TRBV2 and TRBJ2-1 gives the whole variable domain EPEVTQTPSHQVTQMGQEVILRCVPISNHLYFYWYRQILGQKVEFLVSFYNNEISEKSEIFDDQFSVERPDGSNFTLKIRSTKLEDSAMYFCASSERGTLSSYNEQFFGPGTRLTVL.